Following are 14 T cell receptor beta chains from one sample sequenced in a study of blood T cell repertoires in COVID-19. TCRdb's table, derived via immunoSEQ multiplex PCR, lists solely in-frame clones and lacks some. Among hundreds of thousands of clones listed, more than 75% were seen once. The sample comprised PBMCs or T cells enriched from blood (not recorded which). The receptors originated from a woman in her 30s who had recovered from COVID-19.

The chain recombines TRBV10-3 with TRBJ1-3; a possible D gene is TRBD1 (6 bases). Trimming cost V 6 bases and J 0 bases, with 18 bases left between them. Germline CDR1 ENHRY, CDR2 SYGVKD. CDR3 length: 17 amino acids. CDR3: CAISEGGALHSGNTIYF. The CDR3, as DNA: TGTGCCATCAGCGAGGGGGGGGCACTTCACTCTGGAAACACCATATATTTT.

This clone was seen just once. The gene calls are TRBV10-2 and TRBJ2-2; tentatively, D is TRBD2 (5 bases). V was cut by 7 bases and J by 5 bases, with 17 bases left in between. Per the germline V gene, CDR1 is WSHSY and CDR2 is SAAADI. The CDR3 runs 15 residues. CDR3 sequence: CASTEAIAWTGELFF. DNA of the CDR3: TGCGCCAGCACCGAAGCCATAGCGTGGACCGGGGAGCTGTTTTTT.

The chain has TRBV7-2 and TRBJ1-2, with a weak D call TRBD1 (5 bases). CDR3 size: 16 residues. The V end lost 0 bases, the J end lost 0 bases, and 11 bases lay between the germline ends. Germline lookup yields CDR1 SGHTA and CDR2 FQGNSA. The CDR3 nucleotides are TGTGCCAGCAGCTTAGCCCGGGGGGACCCTAACTATGGCTACACCTTC. Protein sequence: CASSLARGDPNYGYTF.

The chain has TRBV15 and TRBJ2-3; 10 bases fit TRBD2. Germline CDR1 reads LNHNV; CDR2 reads YYDKDF (reference sequence). The CDR3 is 16 amino acids. V shed 4 bases and J 4 bases; nucleotides not matched to a gene: 8. The chain's CDR3 is CATSIRGLAESDTQYF. CDR3 nucleotide sequence: TGTGCCACCAGCATCCGTGGACTAGCGGAATCAGATACGCAGTATTTT.

The chain is built from TRBV6-5 and TRBJ1-1; 7 bases are a match to TRBD1. J gave up 4 bases and V 7 bases, and 9 bases lay outside the gene matches. The CDR3 is made up of 14 amino acids. Germline CDR1 reads MNHEY; CDR2 reads SVGAGI. CDR3 sequence reads: CASITGTVVTEAFF. In DNA form, the CDR3 reads TGTGCCAGCATCACGGGGACAGTAGTCACTGAAGCTTTCTTT.

In this sample, this clone turned up a few times. The chain combines TRBV5-1 with TRBJ2-1; TRBD2 matches 12 bases. Unmatched junction bases numbered 10, after V lost 5 bases and J lost 7 bases. Looked up from germline, CDR1 is SGHRS and CDR2 is YFSETQ. The CDR3 spans 16 residues. CDR3 nucleotides: TGCGCCAGCAGTCCCCGGACTAGCGGGGTGTCAAATGAGCAGTTCTTC. Translation: CASSPRTSGVSNEQFF.

This chain uses TRBV11-2 with TRBJ2-7; maybe TRBD2 (5 bases). Trimming cost V 2 bases and J 3 bases, with 8 bases left between them. CDR3 length: 13 residues. Germline CDR1 is SGHAT and CDR2 is FQNNGV. CDR3 nucleotide sequence: TGTGCCAGCAGCTTAACGGGATACTACGAGCAGTACTTC. Translating gives CASSLTGYYEQYF.

This clone was seen a single time. The V and J genes are TRBV7-2 and TRBJ2-7; TRBD2 matches 7 bases. J gave up 3 bases and V 1 base, and 6 bases lay outside the gene matches. The germline V gene encodes CDR1 SGHTA and CDR2 FQGNSA. There are 15 residues in the CDR3. The CDR3 region is CASSLGTRSNYEQYF. CDR3 DNA: TGTGCCAGCAGCTTAGGGACTAGATCCAACTACGAGCAGTACTTC.

This clone was found once. The chain recombines TRBV9 with TRBJ1-2; D remains unclear. From germline, CDR1 is SGDLS and CDR2 YYNGEE. This CDR3 is built from 14 residues. V lost 4 bases and J lost 4, with 14 bases in between. In nucleotides, the CDR3 is TGTGCCAGCAGCTTCGACTTCGGGTTCTATGGCTACACCTTC. Its translation is CASSFDFGFYGYTF.

The table lists this clone with a count of one. The chain couples TRBV6-5 to TRBJ1-6; TRBD1 matches at 7 bases. From germline, CDR1 is MNHEY and CDR2 SVGAGI. The CDR3 is 14 residues long. With 2 bases clipped from V and 6 bases from J, the junction kept 1 base outside the gene matches. CDR3 sequence reads: CASSYNRGNSPLHF. In DNA, the CDR3 is TGTGCCAGCAGTTACAACAGGGGTAATTCACCCCTCCACTTT.

The V call is TRBV7-2, the J call TRBJ1-2, with D possibly matching TRBD1 (5 bases). The CDR3 is made up of 18 amino acids. Germline CDR1 SGHTA, CDR2 FQGNSA. V lost 3 bases and J 1 base, leaving 21 bases between the germline ends. The CDR3 spells CASSFHPHPTAYNYGYTF. The CDR3, as DNA: TGTGCCAGCAGCTTCCACCCTCATCCGACAGCGTATAACTATGGCTACACCTTC. Complete variable domain (other parts from reference TRBV7-2 and TRBJ1-2): GAGVSQSPSNKVTEKGKDVELRCDPISGHTALYWYRQSLGQGLEFLIYFQGNSAPDKSGLPSDRFSAERTGGSVSTLTIQRTQQEDSAVYLCASSFHPHPTAYNYGYTFGSGTRLTVV.

The chain employs TRBV19 and TRBJ1-2, with TRBD1 identical over 9 bases. V lost 4 bases and J lost 4; bases outside the gene matches: 4. The CDR3 sequence is 14 residues long. CDR1 and CDR2 from the germline V gene are LNHDA and SQIVND (reference sequence). CDR3 sequence reads: CASSKGQGTYGYTF. DNA of the CDR3: TGTGCCAGTAGTAAAGGACAGGGGACCTATGGCTACACCTTC.

V gene TRBV5-4 combines with J gene TRBJ2-2; perhaps TRBD1 as D (6 bases). Per the germline V gene, CDR1 is SGHNT and CDR2 is YYREEE (reference sequence). Deletions cut 3 bases from V and 1 base from J, with 10 bases between. The CDR3 spans 15 residues. The CDR3 spells CASSWGQVNTGELFF. The CDR3 nucleotides read TGTGCCAGCAGCTGGGGGCAGGTGAACACCGGGGAGCTGTTTTTT. The full variable domain, rest sourced from reference TRBV5-4 and TRBJ2-2, is ETGVTQSPTHLIKTRGQQVTLRCSSQSGHNTVSWYQQALGQGPQFIFQYYREEENGRGNFPPRFSGLQFPNYSSELNVNALELDDSALYLCASSWGQVNTGELFFGEGSRLTVL.

In its sample, this clone was seen once. The chain recombines TRBV7-9 with TRBJ1-3; no definite D call. This CDR3 has 12 residues. V dropped 5 bases and J dropped 4 bases, with 6 bases sitting between them. Germline CDR1 SEHNR, CDR2 FQNEAQ (reference sequence). The CDR3 nucleotides are TGTGCCAGCAGCAGCCGAGGAAACACCATATATTTT. This encodes CASSSRGNTIYF. Variable domain in full (rest from reference TRBV7-9 and TRBJ1-3): DTGVSQNPRHKITKRGQNVTFRCDPISEHNRLYWYRQTLGQGPEFLTYFQNEAQLEKSRLLSDRFSAERPKGSFSTLEIQRTEQGDSAMYLCASSSRGNTIYFGEGSWLTVV.